The sequence of this T cell receptor beta chain was determined in a study of persistence of HIV-infected CD4 T cells. CDR3 size: 15 residues. Per germline, CDR1 LNHDA and CDR2 SQIVND (reference sequence). Trimming pared 7 bases from V and 6 bases from J, leaving 19 bases between. Comments on this clone: Its target is unknown.

Sequencing used immunoSEQ version 4 in survey mode. Method: immunoSEQ multiplex PCR; TCRdb's copy keeps in-frame clones and lacks some. The data hold some 58,000 clones, with 70% to 75% observed a single time. Overlapping HIV-1 Gag 15-mer peptides at about 1 ug per peptide per mL were used. Sorted nonresponding memory CD4+ T cells were CD40L-negative, CD69-negative, CD45RO-high. The receptor was isolated from an adult man with HIV who was CMV-seropositive. This rearrangement joins TRBV19 to TRBJ1-5; a weak D match, TRBD1 (6 bases). The sequencing here drew on CD4+ T cells sorted from PBMCs after approximately 18-hour stimulation, taken from a patient who received antiretroviral therapy. The DNA for the CDR3 is TGTGCCAGTACCAAACTCCATTCAGGGGCTCAGCCCCAGCATTTT. It codes for CASTKLHSGAQPQHF.